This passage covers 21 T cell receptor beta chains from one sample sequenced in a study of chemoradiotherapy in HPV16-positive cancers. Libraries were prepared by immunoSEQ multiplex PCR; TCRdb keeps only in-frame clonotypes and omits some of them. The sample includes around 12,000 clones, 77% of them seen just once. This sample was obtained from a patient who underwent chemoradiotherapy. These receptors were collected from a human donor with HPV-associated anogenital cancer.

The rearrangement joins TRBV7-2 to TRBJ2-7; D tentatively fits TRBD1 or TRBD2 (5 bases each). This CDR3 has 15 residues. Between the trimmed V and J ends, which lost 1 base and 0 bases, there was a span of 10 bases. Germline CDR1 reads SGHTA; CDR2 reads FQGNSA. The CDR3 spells CASSLGGSNSYEQYF. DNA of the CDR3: TGTGCCAGCAGCTTAGGGGGGAGTAACTCCTACGAGCAGTACTTC.

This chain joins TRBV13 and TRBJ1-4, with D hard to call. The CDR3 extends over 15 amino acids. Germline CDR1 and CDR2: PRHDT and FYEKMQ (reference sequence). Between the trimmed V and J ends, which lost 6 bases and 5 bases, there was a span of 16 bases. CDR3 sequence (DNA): TGTGCCAGCAGGGGTCCCGGGAGGATGAATGAAAAACTGTTTTTT. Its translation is CASRGPGRMNEKLFF. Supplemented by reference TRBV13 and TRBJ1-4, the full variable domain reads AAGVIQSPRHLIKEKRETATLKCYPIPRHDTVYWYQQGPGQDPQFLISFYEKMQSDKGSIPDRFSAQQFSDYHSELNMSSLELGDSALYFCASRGPGRMNEKLFFGSGTQLSVL.

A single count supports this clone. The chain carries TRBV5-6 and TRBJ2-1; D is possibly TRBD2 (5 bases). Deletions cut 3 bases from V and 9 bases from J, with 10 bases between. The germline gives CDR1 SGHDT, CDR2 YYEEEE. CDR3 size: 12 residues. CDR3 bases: TGTGCCAGCAGCTCTTGGGGAGCTGAGCAGTTCTTC. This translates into CASSSWGAEQFF.

DNA of the CDR3: TGTGCCAGCAGCTTGTTATCCCGGACAGGAGGCTACACCTTC. Protein product: CASSLLSRTGGYTF. The rearrangement joins TRBV5-8 to TRBJ1-2; 7 bases match TRBD1. J gave up 8 bases and V 1 base, and 8 bases lay outside the gene matches. The CDR3 length is 14 residues. Germline V gene lookup returns CDR1 SGHTS and CDR2 YDEGEE. The variable domain in full, completed from reference TRBV5-8 and TRBJ1-2, reads EAGVTQSPTHLIKTRGQQATLRCSPISGHTSVYWYQQALGLGLQFLLWYDEGEERNRGNFPPRFSGRQFPNYSSELNVNALELEDSALYLCASSLLSRTGGYTFGSGTRLTVV.

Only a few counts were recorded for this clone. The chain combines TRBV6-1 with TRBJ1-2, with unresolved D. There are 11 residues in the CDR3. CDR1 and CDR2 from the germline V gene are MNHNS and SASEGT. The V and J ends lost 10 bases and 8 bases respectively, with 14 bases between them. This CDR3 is CATPESEGYTF. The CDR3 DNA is TGTGCCACCCCAGAGTCTGAAGGCTACACCTTC.

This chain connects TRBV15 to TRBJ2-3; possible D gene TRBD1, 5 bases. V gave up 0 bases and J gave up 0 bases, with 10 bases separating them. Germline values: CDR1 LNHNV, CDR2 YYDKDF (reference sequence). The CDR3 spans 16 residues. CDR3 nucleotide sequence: TGTGCCACCAGCAGAGACAGGGTCAGCAGCACAGATACGCAGTATTTT. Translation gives CATSRDRVSSTDTQYF.

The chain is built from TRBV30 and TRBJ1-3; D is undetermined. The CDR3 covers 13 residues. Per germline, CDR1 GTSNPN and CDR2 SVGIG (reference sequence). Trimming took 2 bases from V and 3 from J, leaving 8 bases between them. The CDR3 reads CAWSSRDGNTIYF. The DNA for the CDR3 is TGTGCCTGGAGTAGTAGGGATGGAAACACCATATATTTT.

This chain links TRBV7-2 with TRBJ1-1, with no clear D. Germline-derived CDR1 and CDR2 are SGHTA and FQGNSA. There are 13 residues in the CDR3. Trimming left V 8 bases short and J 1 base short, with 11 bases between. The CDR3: CASGFQWNTEAFF. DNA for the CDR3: TGTGCCAGCGGTTTTCAATGGAACACTGAAGCTTTCTTT.

CDR3 sequence (DNA): TGCGCCAGCAGCTTGAAAGGGAGAGATACTGAAGCTTTCTTT. Translated, it gives CASSLKGRDTEAFF. The rearrangement links TRBV5-1 to TRBJ1-1; the D is unclear. The length of the CDR3 is 14 residues. Trimming left V 1 base short and J 5 bases short, with 12 bases between. Germline-derived CDR1 and CDR2 are SGHRS and YFSETQ. Complete variable domain (other parts from reference TRBV5-1 and TRBJ1-1): KAGVTQTPRYLIKTRGQQVTLSCSPISGHRSVSWYQQTPGQGLQFLFEYFSETQRNKGNFPGRFSGRQFSNSRSEMNVSTLELGDSALYLCASSLKGRDTEAFFGQGTRLTVV.

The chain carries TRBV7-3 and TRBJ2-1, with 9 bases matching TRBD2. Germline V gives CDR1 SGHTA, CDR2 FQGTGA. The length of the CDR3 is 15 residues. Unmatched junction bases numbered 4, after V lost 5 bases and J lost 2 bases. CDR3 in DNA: TGTGCCAGCAGCCCTGGACTAGCGACCTACAATGAGCAGTTCTTC. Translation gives CASSPGLATYNEQFF.

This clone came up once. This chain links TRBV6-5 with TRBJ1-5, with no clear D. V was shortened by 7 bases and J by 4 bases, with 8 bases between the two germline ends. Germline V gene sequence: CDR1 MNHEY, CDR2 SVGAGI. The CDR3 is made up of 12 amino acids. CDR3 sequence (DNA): TGTGCCAGCAACAACTTGAATCAGCCCCAGCATTTT. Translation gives CASNNLNQPQHF.

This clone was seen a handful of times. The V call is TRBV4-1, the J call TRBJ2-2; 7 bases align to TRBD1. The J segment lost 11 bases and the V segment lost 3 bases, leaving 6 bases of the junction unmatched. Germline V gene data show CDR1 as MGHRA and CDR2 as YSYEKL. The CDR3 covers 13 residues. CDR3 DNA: TGCGCCAGCAGCCATGCCCAGGGGGATGAGCTGTTTTTT. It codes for CASSHAQGDELFF.

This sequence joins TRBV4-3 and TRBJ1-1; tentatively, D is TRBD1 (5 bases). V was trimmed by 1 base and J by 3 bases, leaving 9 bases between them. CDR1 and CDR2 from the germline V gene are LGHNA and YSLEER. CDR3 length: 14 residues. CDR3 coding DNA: TGCGCCAGCAGCCAAGGGGGCTGGGACACTGAAGCTTTCTTT. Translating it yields CASSQGGWDTEAFF.

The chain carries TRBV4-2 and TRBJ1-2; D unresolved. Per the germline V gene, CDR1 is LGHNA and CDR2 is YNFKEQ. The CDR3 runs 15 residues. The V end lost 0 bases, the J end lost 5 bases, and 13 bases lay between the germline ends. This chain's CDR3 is CASSQDRPGLYGYTF. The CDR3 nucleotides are TGTGCCAGCAGCCAAGATCGGCCGGGGTTATATGGCTACACCTTC.

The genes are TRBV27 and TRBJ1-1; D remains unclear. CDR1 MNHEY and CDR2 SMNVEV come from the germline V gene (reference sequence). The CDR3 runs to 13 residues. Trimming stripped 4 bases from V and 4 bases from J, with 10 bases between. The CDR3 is CASSWQVGTEAFF. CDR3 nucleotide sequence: TGTGCCAGCAGTTGGCAGGTGGGCACTGAAGCTTTCTTT.

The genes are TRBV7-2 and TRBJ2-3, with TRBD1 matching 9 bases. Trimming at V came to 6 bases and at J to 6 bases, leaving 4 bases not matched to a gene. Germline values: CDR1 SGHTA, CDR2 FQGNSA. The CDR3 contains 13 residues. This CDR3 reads CASRGTGFDTQYF. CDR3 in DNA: TGTGCCAGCAGGGGGACAGGGTTCGATACGCAGTATTTT. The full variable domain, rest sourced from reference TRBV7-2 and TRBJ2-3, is GAGVSQSPSNKVTEKGKDVELRCDPISGHTALYWYRQSLGQGLEFLIYFQGNSAPDKSGLPSDRFSAERTGGSVSTLTIQRTQQEDSAVYLCASRGTGFDTQYFGPGTRLTVL.

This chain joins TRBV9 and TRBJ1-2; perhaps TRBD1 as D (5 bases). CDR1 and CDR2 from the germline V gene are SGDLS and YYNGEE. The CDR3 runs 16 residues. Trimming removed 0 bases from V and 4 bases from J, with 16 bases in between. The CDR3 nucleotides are TGTGCCAGCAGCGTAGGTACCAGCGTTGGGGGCTATGGCTACACCTTC. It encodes CASSVGTSVGGYGYTF.

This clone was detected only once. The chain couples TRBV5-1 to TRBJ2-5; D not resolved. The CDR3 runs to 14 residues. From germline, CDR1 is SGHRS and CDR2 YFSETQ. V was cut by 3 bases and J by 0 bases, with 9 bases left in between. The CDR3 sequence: CASSSHVYQETQYF. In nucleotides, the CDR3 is TGCGCCAGCAGCTCACACGTGTACCAAGAGACCCAGTACTTC.

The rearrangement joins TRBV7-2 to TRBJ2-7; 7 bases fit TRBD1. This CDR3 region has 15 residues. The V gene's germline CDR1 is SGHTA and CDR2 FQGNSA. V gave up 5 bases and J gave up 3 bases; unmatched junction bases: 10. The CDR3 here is CASSHPLGGRYEQYF. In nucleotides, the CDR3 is TGTGCCAGCAGCCACCCGTTAGGGGGCCGCTACGAGCAGTACTTC.

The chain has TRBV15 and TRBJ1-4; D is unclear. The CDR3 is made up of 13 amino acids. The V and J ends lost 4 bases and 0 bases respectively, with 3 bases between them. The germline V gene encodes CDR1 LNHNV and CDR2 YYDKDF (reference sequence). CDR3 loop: CATSKSTNEKLFF. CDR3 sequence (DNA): TGTGCCACCAGCAAGTCAACTAATGAAAAACTGTTTTTT.

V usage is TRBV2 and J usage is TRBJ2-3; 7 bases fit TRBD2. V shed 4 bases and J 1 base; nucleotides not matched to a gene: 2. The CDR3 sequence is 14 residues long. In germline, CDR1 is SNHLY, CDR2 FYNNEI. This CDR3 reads CASSAAGGTDTQYF. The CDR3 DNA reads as TGTGCCAGCAGTGCGGCGGGGGGCACAGATACGCAGTATTTT.